A selection of T cell receptor beta chains follows, all from one sample in a study of beta chain features in type 1 diabetes. Produced via immunoSEQ multiplex PCR; TCRdb's table is partial and in-frame only. The data show fewer than 400,000 clones, around 7.6% seen once. The sequenced material came from central memory CD4+ T cells from blood. These receptors originate from a young woman in good health. Each CDR3 is given with its conserved first and last residue. The order of the fields is D gene, clone size, J gene, V gene, CDR3 DNA, CDR3 protein. D genes are given only for firm matches. Only some rows state a clone size, as once, few, many or a class for expanded clones.

>NA|few|TRBJ2-3|TRBV28
TGTGCCAGCAGTGTCCAGGGGGATACGCAGTATTTT
CASSVQGDTQYF
>NA|NA|TRBJ2-1|TRBV6-6
TGTGCCAGCAGTTACAACGGGGCTTATGAGCAGTTCTTC
CASSYNGAYEQFF
>NA|few|TRBJ2-3|TRBV11-1
TGTGCCAGCAGCCATAGAGGGGATACGCAGTATTTT
CASSHRGDTQYF
>NA|NA|TRBJ2-2|TRBV5-6
TGTGCCAGCAGCCTCACTGGATCAACCGGGGAGCTGTTTTTT
CASSLTGSTGELFF
>NA|NA|TRBJ2-5|TRBV5-1
TGCGCCAGCAGCTTGGAAAGGTTCGGGACCCAGTACTTC
CASSLERFGTQYF
>TRBD1|NA|TRBJ1-2|TRBV7-9
TGTGCCAGCAGCCGGAGACAGGGCGACTATGGCTACACCTTC
CASSRRQGDYGYTF
>NA|many|TRBJ1-1|TRBV7-9
TGTGCCAGCAGCTTAGGACAACTTAACACTGAAGCTTTCTTT
CASSLGQLNTEAFF
>NA|few|TRBJ2-3|TRBV20-1
TGCAGTGCCAGCACAGATACGCAGTATTTT
CSASTDTQYF
>TRBD2|few|TRBJ2-5|TRBV7-2
TGTGCCAGCAGCTTTACCGCGGGAGGGGGGTTAGAGACCCAGTACTTC
CASSFTAGGGLETQYF
>NA|few|TRBJ2-1|TRBV2
TGTGCCAGCAGTGAAGCTCGTGGAGTGCGTGAGCAGTTCTTC
CASSEARGVREQFF
>NA|NA|TRBJ1-3|TRBV14
TGTGCCAGCAGCCAATCGTGGGTTGGAAACACCATATATTTT
CASSQSWVGNTIYF
>NA|many|TRBJ2-2|TRBV10-3
TGTGCCATCAGTGAGTCACAGCATAACACCGGGGAGCTGTTTTTT
CAISESQHNTGELFF
>NA|few|TRBJ2-5|TRBV5-6
TGTGCCAGCAGCCGACTTGGTCAAGAGACCCAGTACTTC
CASSRLGQETQYF
>TRBD1|few|TRBJ2-1|TRBV19
TGTGCCAGTGGAAATGGACAGGGTGGAGACCAGTTCTTC
CASGNGQGGDQFF
>NA|NA|TRBJ2-7|TRBV7-3
TGTGCCAGCAGCTCTAGTATCAGGTCCGAGCAGTACTTC
CASSSSIRSEQYF
>TRBD1|NA|TRBJ2-6|TRBV11-2
TGTGCCAGCAGCCAAGGGACAGGGAACTCTGGGGCCAACGTCCTGACTTTC
CASSQGTGNSGANVLTF
>NA|NA|TRBJ2-1|TRBV15
TGTGCCACCAGCAGAGATGGCTCGTTCAATGAGCAGTTCTTC
CATSRDGSFNEQFF
>TRBD2|NA|TRBJ2-5|TRBV7-6
TGTGCCAGCAGCTTCAGTATACCTCTAGCGGGGTACCAAGAGACCCAGTACTTC
CASSFSIPLAGYQETQYF